This TCR beta chain was documented in a study of T-cell reconstitution after alpha-beta-depleted transplantation in children. Study-wide results and caveats: T-cell counts and diversity at one year following transplant were attributed mainly to newly produced T cells.

This clonotype was picked up many times. Its antigen is not known. The library targeted TCRbeta and was prepared with unique molecular identifiers. MiXCR was run by TCRdb on the PCR reads, yielding one entry per CDR3 protein. Of 350,000 to 500,000 distinct CDR3 sequences in the sample, roughly two fifths are singletons; the top ten hold around 29%. Sequenced material: PBMCs, taken before TCRalphabeta/CD19-depleted stem cell transplant. The clonotype originates from a girl under 10 years old with aplastic anemia, due to receive a stem cell transplant.

In nucleotides, the CDR3 is TGCAGTGCTAGTATCTTGAACACTGAAGCTTTCTTT. This encodes CSASILNTEAFF. V usage is TRBV20-1 and J usage is TRBJ1-1, with D hard to call. The V and J ends lost 3 bases and 0 bases respectively, with 5 bases between them. Germline V gene data show CDR1 as DFQATT and CDR2 as SNEGSKA (reference sequence). The CDR3 is 12 residues long.